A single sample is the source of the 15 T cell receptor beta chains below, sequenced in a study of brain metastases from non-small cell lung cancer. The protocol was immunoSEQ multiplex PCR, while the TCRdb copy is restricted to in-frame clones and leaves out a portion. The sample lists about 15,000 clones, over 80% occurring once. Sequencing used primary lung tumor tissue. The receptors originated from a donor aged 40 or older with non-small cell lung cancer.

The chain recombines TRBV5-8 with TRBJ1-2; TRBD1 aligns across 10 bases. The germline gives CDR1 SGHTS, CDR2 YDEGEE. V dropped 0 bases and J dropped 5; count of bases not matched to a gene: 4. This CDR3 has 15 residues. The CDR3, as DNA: TGTGCCAGCAGCTTGGCCGGGGGACAGGGGTATGGCTACACCTTC. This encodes CASSLAGGQGYGYTF.

CDR3: CASSSDLAEHVSYNEQFF. CDR3 bases: TGTGCCAGCAGTTCGGACCTAGCGGAGCACGTCTCCTACAATGAGCAGTTCTTC. The gene calls are TRBV6-2 or TRBV6-3 and TRBJ2-1; TRBD2 matches 7 bases. The J segment lost 0 bases and the V segment lost 4 bases, leaving 12 bases of the junction unmatched. The CDR3 extends over 18 amino acids. Germline V gene lookup returns CDR1 MNHEY and CDR2 SVGEGT.

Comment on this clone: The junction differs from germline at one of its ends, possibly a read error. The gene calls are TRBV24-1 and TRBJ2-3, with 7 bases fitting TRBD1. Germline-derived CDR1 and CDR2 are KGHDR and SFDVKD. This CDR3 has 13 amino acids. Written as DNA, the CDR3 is TGTGCCACCAGTGAGGCCGGGACAGCTACGCAGTATTTT. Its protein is CATSEAGTATQYF.

The CDR3 DNA is TGCGCCAGCAGCTTGGGCCGGGGGGCTGGGGCCAACGTCCTGACTTTC. Protein sequence: CASSLGRGAGANVLTF. The V and J genes are TRBV5-1 and TRBJ2-6; 7 bases are a match to TRBD2. There are 16 residues in the CDR3. V lost 0 bases to trimming and J lost 2 bases; unmatched junction nucleotides: 2. Germline-derived CDR1 and CDR2 are SGHRS and YFSETQ.

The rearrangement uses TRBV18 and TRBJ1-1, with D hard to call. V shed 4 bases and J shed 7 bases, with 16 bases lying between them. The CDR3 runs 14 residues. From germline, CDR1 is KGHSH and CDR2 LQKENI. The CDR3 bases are TGTGCCAGCTCACTGTCGACGGGTGAGAATGAAGCTTTCTTT. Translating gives CASSLSTGENEAFF.

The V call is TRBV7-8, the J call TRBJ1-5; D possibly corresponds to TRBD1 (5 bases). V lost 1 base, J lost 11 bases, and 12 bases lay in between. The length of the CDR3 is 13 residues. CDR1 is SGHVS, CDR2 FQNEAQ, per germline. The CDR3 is CASSLGPGAAQHF. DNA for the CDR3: TGTGCCAGCAGCTTAGGCCCCGGGGCGGCCCAGCATTTT. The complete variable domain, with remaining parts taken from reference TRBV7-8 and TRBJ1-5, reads GAGVSQSPRYKVAKRGQDVALRCDPISGHVSLFWYQQALGQGPEFLTYFQNEAQLDKSGLPSDRFFAERPEGSVSTLKIQRTQQEDSAVYLCASSLGPGAAQHFGDGTRLSIL.

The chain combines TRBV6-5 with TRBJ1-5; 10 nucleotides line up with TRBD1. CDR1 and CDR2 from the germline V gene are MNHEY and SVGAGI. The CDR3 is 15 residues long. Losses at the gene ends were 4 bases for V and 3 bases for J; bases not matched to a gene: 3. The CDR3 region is CASSSGQGYNQPQHF. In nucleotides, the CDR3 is TGTGCCAGCAGTTCGGGACAGGGGTACAATCAGCCCCAGCATTTT.

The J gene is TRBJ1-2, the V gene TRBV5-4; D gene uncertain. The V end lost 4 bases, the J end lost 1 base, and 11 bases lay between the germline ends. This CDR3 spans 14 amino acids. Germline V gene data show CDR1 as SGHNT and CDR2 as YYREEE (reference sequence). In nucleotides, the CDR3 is TGTGCCAGCAGCCTAAGCATACTTAACTATGGCTACACCTTC. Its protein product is CASSLSILNYGYTF.

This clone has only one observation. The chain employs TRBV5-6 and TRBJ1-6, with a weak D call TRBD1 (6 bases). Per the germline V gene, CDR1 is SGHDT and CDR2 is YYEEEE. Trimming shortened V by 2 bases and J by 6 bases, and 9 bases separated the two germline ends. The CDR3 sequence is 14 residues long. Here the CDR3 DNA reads TGTGCCAGCAGCTTAAGACAGGTTAATTCACCCCTCCACTTT. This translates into CASSLRQVNSPLHF.

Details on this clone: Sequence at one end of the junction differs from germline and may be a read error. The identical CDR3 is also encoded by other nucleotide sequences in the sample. The CDR3 sequence is CSVKRGDVYGYTF. CDR3 bases: TGTAGCGTCAAAAGGGGGGATGTCTATGGCTACACCTTC. The V gene is TRBV29-1, the J gene TRBJ1-2, with D maybe TRBD1 (6 bases). The CDR3 consists of 13 residues. The germline CDR1 and CDR2 sequences are SQVTM and ANQGSEA.

The CDR3 protein is CASSSGLELSTEAFF. The CDR3 DNA sequence: TGTGCCAGCAGCTCAGGACTGGAATTGAGCACTGAAGCTTTCTTT. The chain combines TRBV5-4 with TRBJ1-1; D not certain. Germline V lookup: CDR1 SGHNT, CDR2 YYREEE (reference sequence). The V end lost 3 bases, the J end lost 4 bases, and 16 bases lay between the germline ends. The CDR3 is 15 residues long.

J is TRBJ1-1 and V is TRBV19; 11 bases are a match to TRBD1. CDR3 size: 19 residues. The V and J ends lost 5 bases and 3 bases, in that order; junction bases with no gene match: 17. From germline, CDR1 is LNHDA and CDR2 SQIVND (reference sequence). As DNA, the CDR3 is TGTGCCAGTAGTCCTGATTTTCCGGGACAGGGGGGCCGGGACACTGAAGCTTTCTTT. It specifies CASSPDFPGQGGRDTEAFF. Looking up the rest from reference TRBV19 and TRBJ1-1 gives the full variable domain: DGGITQSPKYLFRKEGQNVTLSCEQNLNHDAMYWYRQDPGQGLRLIYYSQIVNDFQKGDIAEGYSVSREKKESFPLTVTSAQKNPTAFYLCASSPDFPGQGGRDTEAFFGQGTRLTVV.

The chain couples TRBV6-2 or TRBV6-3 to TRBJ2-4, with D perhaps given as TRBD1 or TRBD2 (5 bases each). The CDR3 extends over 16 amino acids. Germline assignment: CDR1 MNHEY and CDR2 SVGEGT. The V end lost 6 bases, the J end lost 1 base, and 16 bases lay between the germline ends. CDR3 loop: CASSSSGSGAKNIQYF. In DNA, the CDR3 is TGTGCCAGCAGCTCATCAGGGTCGGGGGCCAAAAACATTCAGTACTTC.

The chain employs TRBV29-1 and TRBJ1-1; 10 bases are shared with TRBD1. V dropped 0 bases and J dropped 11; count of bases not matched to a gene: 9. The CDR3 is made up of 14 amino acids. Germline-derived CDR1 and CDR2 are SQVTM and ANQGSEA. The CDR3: CSVEDKRGTGEAFF. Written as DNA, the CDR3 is TGCAGCGTTGAAGATAAAAGGGGGACAGGGGAGGCTTTCTTT.

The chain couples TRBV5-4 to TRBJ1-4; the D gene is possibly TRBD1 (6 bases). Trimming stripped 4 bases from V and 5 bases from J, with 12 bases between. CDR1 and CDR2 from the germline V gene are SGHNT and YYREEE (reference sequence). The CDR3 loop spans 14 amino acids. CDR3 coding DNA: TGTGCCAGCAGCCTAAGGGGGACAAATGAAAAACTGTTTTTT. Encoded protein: CASSLRGTNEKLFF.